These T cell receptor beta chains were read from a single sample in a study of post-analysis software for immune sequencing data. TCRdb independently ran MiXCR on the PCR reads; one entry per CDR3 protein. The data show approximately 460,000 distinct CDR3 sequences, under 55% seen once. The sample taken for sequencing was blood. The source is a girl aged 10-17 years with multiple sclerosis. Each CDR3 is given with its conserved first and last residue. The D gene is left open where the match is weak. The size field is filled for only some rows; it gives once, few, many or a size class.

>TRBV5-1|NA|NA|TRBJ1-4
CASSFSGSNEKLFF
TGCGCCAGCAGCTTCTCCGGATCTAATGAAAAGCTGTTTTTT
>TRBV29-1|many|TRBD1|TRBJ2-1
CSVEGAGQGLFHNEQFF
TGCAGCGTTGAGGGGGCGGGACAGGGTTTATTCCACAATGAGCAGTTCTTC
>TRBV28|few|NA|TRBJ1-1
CASSLSRRRDTEAFF
TGTGCCAGCAGTTTAAGCAGGCGGAGGGACACTGAAGCTTTCTTT
>TRBV20-1|NA|TRBD2|TRBJ2-1
CSARSERESYNEQFF
TGCAGTGCTCGTTCCGAGCGGGAGTCCTACAATGAGCAGTTCTTC
>TRBV20-1|NA|NA|TRBJ1-5
CSANRETDQPQHF
TGCAGTGCGAACAGGGAAACTGATCAGCCCCAGCATTTT
>TRBV7-2|NA|NA|TRBJ1-4
CASSSRGGHEKLFF
TGTGCCAGCAGCTCCCGGGGGGGCCATGAAAAACTGTTTTTT
>TRBV6-5|NA|TRBD1|TRBJ1-4
CAVDRGRREKLFF
TGTGCCGTCGACAGGGGGCGGAGAGAAAAACTGTTTTTT
>TRBV6-6|NA|NA|TRBJ2-3
CASSYGTITDTQYF
TGTGCCAGCAGTTACGGGACCATTACAGATACGCAGTATTTT
>TRBV24-1|NA|TRBD2|TRBJ2-5
CAASRGGSEETQYF
TGTGCCGCCAGTCGGGGCGGGAGTGAGGAGACCCAGTACTTC
>TRBV20-1|many|TRBD2|TRBJ2-1
CSARDASGRAVEQFF
TGCAGTGCTAGAGATGCTAGCGGGAGGGCCGTTGAGCAGTTCTTC
>TRBV6-5|few|TRBD1|TRBJ1-2
CASSFPGTGVHGHTF
TGTGCCAGCAGTTTTCCCGGGACAGGGGTTCACGGCCACACCTTC
>TRBV5-5|few|TRBD1|TRBJ2-7
CASSRTGNYYEQYF
TGTGCCAGCAGTCGGACAGGGAACTACTACGAGCAGTACTTC
>TRBV29-1|NA|TRBD1|TRBJ1-5
CSVAGTGSSQPQHF
TGCAGCGTCGCCGGGACAGGGAGTAGTCAGCCCCAGCATTTT
>TRBV20-1|NA|TRBD2|TRBJ2-7
CSARVLTSGRLLDYEQYF
TGCAGTGCTAGAGTTTTAACTAGCGGGCGGTTATTGGACTACGAGCAGTACTTC
>TRBV4-1|NA|NA|TRBJ2-3
CASSQDSGTTRTQYF
TGCGCCAGCAGCCAAGATTCCGGGACCACCAGGACGCAGTATTTT
>TRBV25-1|few|NA|TRBJ2-3
CASSEGLVSTDTQYF
TGTGCCAGCTCGGAGGGTCTGGTTAGCACAGATACGCAGTATTTT
>TRBV27|NA|NA|TRBJ2-3
CASSFVRTDTQYF
TGTGCCAGCAGTTTTGTCCGCACAGATACGCAGTATTTT
>TRBV10-3|few|NA|TRBJ1-2
CAIRWTVDNYGYTF
TGTGCCATCAGATGGACAGTCGATAACTATGGCTACACCTTC
>TRBV12-3/TRBV12-4|NA|NA|TRBJ2-7
CASTADSSYEQYF
TGTGCCAGCACCGCGGACAGCTCCTACGAGCAGTACTTC
>TRBV5-1|NA|NA|TRBJ2-1
CASSNSSYNEQFF
TGTGCCAGCAGCAACAGCTCCTACAATGAGCAGTTCTTC
>TRBV28|once|NA|TRBJ2-4
CASGFTGTTGWDIQYF
TGTGCCAGCGGATTCACAGGGACCACGGGGTGGGACATTCAGTACTTC
>TRBV4-3|few|TRBD2|TRBJ2-1
CASSQEGTSGRANEQFF
TGCGCCAGCAGCCAAGAGGGGACTAGCGGGAGGGCCAATGAGCAGTTCTTC
>TRBV12-3/TRBV12-4|few|NA|TRBJ1-1
CASSRRPPNTEAFF
TGTGCCAGCAGTCGACGTCCTCCCAACACTGAAGCTTTCTTT
>TRBV29-1|once|NA|TRBJ2-7
CGVEDAYEQYF
TGCGGCGTGGAGGATGCCTACGAGCAGTACTTC
>TRBV5-6|NA|NA|TRBJ2-7
CASSSTEESYEQYF
TGTGCCAGCAGCTCGACAGAGGAATCCTACGAGCAGTACTTC
>TRBV7-3|NA|NA|TRBJ2-1
CASSLFESSYNEQFF
TGTGCCAGCAGCTTATTCGAGAGCTCCTACAATGAGCAGTTCTTC
>TRBV4-3|NA|NA|TRBJ2-5
CASSQDRIWGSKETQYF
TGCGCCAGCAGCCAAGATCGAATCTGGGGCTCAAAGGAGACCCAGTACTTC
>TRBV20-1|NA|TRBD1|TRBJ1-5
CSARFRGHQPQHF
TGCAGTGCTAGATTCAGGGGGCATCAGCCCCAGCATTTT
>TRBV12-3/TRBV12-4|NA|TRBD2|TRBJ2-1
CASSPWTSGGSYNEQFF
TGTGCCAGCAGTCCCTGGACTAGCGGGGGATCCTACAATGAGCAGTTCTTC
>TRBV20-1|NA|TRBD1|TRBJ2-2
CSAQDRGNTGELFF
TGCAGTGCCCAGGACAGGGGGAACACCGGGGAGCTGTTTTTT
>TRBV19|few|TRBD2|TRBJ2-1
CASSKRGSGILRVHEQFF
TGTGCCAGTAGTAAGCGTGGTAGCGGGATTCTTAGAGTCCATGAGCAGTTCTTC
>TRBV20-1|few|TRBD2|TRBJ2-5
CSASPTSGSEETQYF
TGCAGTGCTAGCCCGACTAGCGGGAGCGAAGAGACCCAGTACTTC